The clone carrying this TCR beta chain was seen at least ten times. One end of the junction varies from germline; a read error may be responsible. This record comes from a study of response to subunit inactivated influenza vaccine. The CDR3 loop spans 13 amino acids. The germline CDR1 and CDR2 sequences are MNHNS and SASEGT. Via MiXCR, TCRdb re-called the RT-PCR reads, giving one row per CDR3 protein. Among roughly 460,000 distinct CDR3 sequences listed, 10% to 11% were seen once. V gene TRBV6-1 combines with J gene TRBJ2-7, with D possibly TRBD2 on 7 matching bases. This receptor was obtained from a man aged 50-60 years who received an inactivated influenza vaccine. The material sequenced was PBMCs from blood, taken 40 to 50 days after vaccination. The CDR3 loop is CASSEAQGRAGNF. As DNA, the CDR3 is TGTGCCAGCAGTGAAGCGCAGGGGAGGGCAGGGAATTTC.